The clone carrying this TCR beta chain has a count of ten or more. Its specificity is unknown. Participants, patients aged 18 to 65, had newly diagnosed hyperthyroidism with a duration under 2 months. Orbital computed tomography, thyroid ultrasound, serum thyroxine and TRAb, and clinical symptoms together informed the diagnoses. The PBMCs studied were ones that came from 9 to 10 ml fresh peripheral blood. Between the trimmed V and J ends, which lost 0 bases and 5 bases, there was a span of 16 bases. Germline CDR1 is MGHRA and CDR2 is YSYEKL. The CDR3 is 16 amino acids. The data derive from a study of T cells in Graves' hyperthyroidism and ophthalmopathy. From RNA transcripts, TCR beta CDR3 regions were amplified. With the HTBI primer set, the TCR CDR3 went through a first round of RT-PCR. TCRdb processed the multiplex PCR reads anew with MiXCR; each CDR3 protein has one entry. The repertoire holds about 740,000 distinct CDR3 sequences, with approximately 14% as singletons.

Study-wide points: Ophthalmopathy onset followed model prediction by a median approximately 5.9 months.

The sample comprised blood. The sequence derives from a woman aged 18-30 years with Graves' hyperthyroidism. This chain links TRBV4-1 with TRBJ1-1; TRBD1 is a possible D gene (5 bases). The CDR3: CASSQDRQGGETEAFF. The CDR3 nucleotides are TGCGCCAGCAGCCAAGATCGCCAGGGAGGGGAGACTGAAGCTTTCTTT.